The rows below give T cell receptor beta chains drawn from one sample of a study of blood T cells in healthy people across ages. In TCRdb, the 5' RACE reads were re-called with MiXCR into one record per CDR3 protein. The sample carries 750,000 to 950,000 distinct CDR3 sequences, about 53% recorded once. Specimen: blood. These receptors were obtained from an elderly man in good health. Both conserved end residues are part of each CDR3. D genes are given only for firm matches. For some rows the clone size is stated as once, few or many, or as a class when expanded; others skip it.

d_call j_call cdr3_length clone_size v_call cdr3_nt cdr3_aa
TRBD2 TRBJ2-1 16 NA TRBV4-1 TGCGCCAGCAGCCAAGGTCTCGGGAGGCGATACAATGAGCAGTTCTTC CASSQGLGRRYNEQFF
NA TRBJ1-2 17 NA TRBV7-6 TGTGCCAGCAGCTTTTTGCAGACCTTAAATTCTAACTATGGCTACACCTTC CASSFLQTLNSNYGYTF
TRBD1 TRBJ2-6 16 few TRBV20-1 TGCAGTGCTTCGCACCACAGGGGCTCTGGGGCCAACGTCCTGACTTTC CSASHHRGSGANVLTF
NA TRBJ1-6 13 many TRBV29-1 TGCAGCGTTGCAGACGGCTATAATTCACCCCTCCACTTT CSVADGYNSPLHF
NA TRBJ1-1 14 NA TRBV9 TGTGCCAGCAGCTTTAGTCAGGGGTTAACTGAAGCTTTCTTT CASSFSQGLTEAFF
NA TRBJ2-4 13 few TRBV7-2 TGTGCCAGCAGCCCGTCCCTGCTGAACATTCAGTACTTC CASSPSLLNIQYF
NA TRBJ2-5 13 NA TRBV7-7 TGTGCCAGCAGCCTTAACCTCCAAGAGACCCAGTACTTC CASSLNLQETQYF
NA TRBJ1-1 10 NA TRBV29-1 TGCAGCGCCCGGGGGGGTGAAGCTTTCTTT CSARGGEAFF
NA TRBJ2-1 11 NA TRBV10-3 TGTGCCACTCGACTGCAAGAGACCCAGTTCTTC CATRLQETQFF
NA TRBJ2-3 12 few TRBV10-3 TGTGCCATGGCCCCCCGGGCAGATACGCAGTATTTT CAMAPRADTQYF
TRBD2 TRBJ2-1 15 once TRBV6-1 TGTGCCAGCAGTGGGCGTCTAGCGGGGGACAATGAGCAGTTCTTC CASSGRLAGDNEQFF
TRBD1 TRBJ1-1 15 NA TRBV20-1 TGCAGTGCTAGAGCCGACAGGGGGATGAACACTGAAGCTTTCTTT CSARADRGMNTEAFF
NA TRBJ2-7 16 few TRBV5-1 TGCGCCAGCACCCTTGGCGGGACAGTGACCTCCTACGAGCAGTACTTC CASTLGGTVTSYEQYF
NA TRBJ1-6 14 few TRBV21-1 TGTGCCAGCAGATACCACGGGGGGGATTCACCCCTCCACTTT CASRYHGGDSPLHF
NA TRBJ1-2 14 NA TRBV10-3 TGTGCCATCAGTGAGGGGGGTTGGAGCTATGGCTACACCTTC CAISEGGWSYGYTF
NA TRBJ2-3 11 NA TRBV12-3/TRBV12-4 TGTGCCAGTATTACCGCAGATACGCAGTATTTT CASITADTQYF
NA TRBJ2-7 13 NA TRBV6-1 TGTGCCAGCAGTGCGACGCACTCCTACGAGCAGTACTTC CASSATHSYEQYF
NA TRBJ1-2 14 NA TRBV10-3 TGTGCCATCAGTGAGAGTACCAGAAACTATGGCTACACCTTC CAISESTRNYGYTF
TRBD2 TRBJ2-1 14 NA TRBV6-2/TRBV6-3 TGTGCCAGCAGTTACGCCGGGACTAGCATCGGGCAGTTCTTC CASSYAGTSIGQFF
TRBD2 TRBJ2-7 16 NA TRBV2 TGTGCCAGCAGTGCAGGGAGCGGGGGGCTCTACAATGAGCAGTACTTC CASSAGSGGLYNEQYF
NA TRBJ2-1 15 NA TRBV6-5 TGTGCCAGCAGTTACGTGGGGGGCTCCTACAATGAGCAGTTCTTC CASSYVGGSYNEQFF
TRBD1 TRBJ1-2 13 few TRBV27 TGTGCCAGCAGGCGACAGGGGGGCTATGGCTACACCTTC CASRRQGGYGYTF
TRBD2 TRBJ2-7 15 few TRBV4-1 TGCGCCAGCAGCCAGTTGACTAGCGGCAGCTACGAGCAGTACTTC CASSQLTSGSYEQYF
NA TRBJ2-5 11 NA TRBV20-1 TGCAGTGCTATAGGGGAAGAGACCCAGTACTTC CSAIGEETQYF
TRBD1 TRBJ2-3 14 NA TRBV29-1 TGCAGCGTTGCTGTTCAGGGGGACCGAAATACGCAGTATTTT CSVAVQGDRNTQYF
TRBD1 TRBJ2-1 15 NA TRBV4-2 TGTGCCAGCAGCAAGACAGGGGGGCTAGGCAATGAGCAGTTCTTC CASSKTGGLGNEQFF
TRBD1 TRBJ2-2 18 NA TRBV24-1 TGTGCCACCAGTGATCCCCGGGACAGGGGGCTAAACACCGGGGAGCTGTTTTTT CATSDPRDRGLNTGELFF
NA TRBJ2-7 14 few TRBV5-1 TGCGCCACCTCGTCCTCAGGGGGGGCCTACGAGCAGTACTTC CATSSSGGAYEQYF
TRBD1 TRBJ1-4 17 few TRBV5-1 TGCGCCAGCAGCAACCCGACAGGGGACCCTCTTAATGAAAAACTGTTTTTT CASSNPTGDPLNEKLFF
TRBD1 TRBJ2-3 14 NA TRBV7-2 TGTGCCAGCAGCATAGACAGGGCTAGCGATACGCAGTATTTT CASSIDRASDTQYF
TRBD2 TRBJ2-1 14 many TRBV6-2/TRBV6-3 TGTGCCAGCAGCCGACTAGCGGGAGGGGATGAGCAGTTCTTC CASSRLAGGDEQFF
NA TRBJ2-7 15 few TRBV15 TGTGCCACCAGCAGAGATCGGCTGCTTACCTACGAGCAGTACTTC CATSRDRLLTYEQYF
TRBD2 TRBJ2-1 15 NA TRBV11-2 TGTGCCAGCAGCGTCCTTAGCGGGAGAAGATATGAGCAGTTCTTC CASSVLSGRRYEQFF
TRBD2 TRBJ2-1 15 NA TRBV9 TGTGCCAGCAGCGTAGTTGTTAGCGGGAGCGCTGAGCAGTTCTTC CASSVVVSGSAEQFF
TRBD2 TRBJ2-7 19 NA TRBV20-1 TGCAGTGCTCCTGCTCGGACTAGCGGGAGCCTGAGGGGATACTACGAGCAGTACTTC CSAPARTSGSLRGYYEQYF
NA TRBJ2-1 12 NA TRBV12-5 TGTGCTAGTGTCTACGGGGGCAATGAGCAGTTCTTC CASVYGGNEQFF
NA TRBJ1-1 11 NA TRBV29-1 TGCAGCGGGGCCTCGGGGACTGAAGCTTTCTTT CSGASGTEAFF
TRBD2 TRBJ2-1 17 NA TRBV12-3/TRBV12-4 TGTGCCAGCAGTTTGGAGACTAGCGGGAGTAGGAACAATGAGCAGTTCTTC CASSLETSGSRNNEQFF
NA TRBJ2-1 15 few TRBV27 TGTGCCAGCAGTTATATCGGAGAGTCCTACAATGAGCAGTTCTTC CASSYIGESYNEQFF
TRBD2 TRBJ2-3 17 once TRBV20-1 TGCAGTGCTAGTCCACTAGCGGGGGACCCGGGCACAGATACGCAGTATTTT CSASPLAGDPGTDTQYF
NA TRBJ2-3 14 NA TRBV6-1 TGTGCCAGCAGTGAAAATCCGGGTAAGGGATACGCGTATTTT CASSENPGKGYAYF
TRBD1 TRBJ2-6 15 many TRBV29-1 TGCAGCGTTGAGGACAGGACCTCTGGGGCCAACGTCCTGACTTTC CSVEDRTSGANVLTF
TRBD2 TRBJ2-1 19 few TRBV5-1 TGCGCCAGCAGCTTGTGGGGAGGGACTACCCGCGACTCCTACAATGAGCAGTTCTTC CASSLWGGTTRDSYNEQFF
NA TRBJ2-7 16 NA TRBV6-6 TGTGCCAGCAGCCCCTTTAATAGCGCGCGGTCCTACGAGCAGTACTTC CASSPFNSARSYEQYF
TRBD1 TRBJ2-7 16 few TRBV20-1 TGCAGTGCTAGAGATCTAAGGACAGGGATTTCCTACGAGCAGTACTTC CSARDLRTGISYEQYF
NA TRBJ1-5 17 NA TRBV20-1 TGCAGTGCCAGGGGAGGGGCCGGGAGAAAGGAGAATCAGCCCCAGCATTTT CSARGGAGRKENQPQHF
TRBD2 TRBJ2-5 15 NA TRBV6-2/TRBV6-3 TGTGCCAGCAATTTAGCGGGATGGGAACAAGAGACCCAGTACTTC CASNLAGWEQETQYF
TRBD2 TRBJ2-7 15 NA TRBV4-1 TGCGCCAGCAGCACTCTAGCGGGAGGGCTTTACGAGCAGTACTTC CASSTLAGGLYEQYF